Listed here are 18 T cell receptor beta chains from one sample, sequenced in a study of blood T cell repertoires in COVID-19. Repertoires were generated with immunoSEQ multiplex PCR, while TCRdb's copy carries only in-frame clones and drops some. Of 250,000 to 300,000 clones detected, around 88% appear once; the ten largest clones hold around 13%. The specimen was peripheral blood. These receptors were obtained from a woman in her 70s with COVID-19, enrolled during active disease.

The chain joins TRBV7-2 to TRBJ2-1; the D gene is possibly TRBD1 (6 bases). CDR1 is SGHTA, CDR2 FQGNSA, per germline. The CDR3 runs 17 residues. V was cut by 1 base and J by 5 bases, with 18 bases left in between. This CDR3 is CASSLVRGSQKNNEQFF. CDR3 DNA: TGTGCCAGCAGCTTAGTCAGGGGTAGCCAAAAGAACAATGAGCAGTTCTTC. Together with reference TRBV7-2 and TRBJ2-1, the CDR3 gives the full variable domain: GAGVSQSPSNKVTEKGKDVELRCDPISGHTALYWYRQSLGQGLEFLIYFQGNSAPDKSGLPSDRFSAERTGGSVSTLTIQRTQQEDSAVYLCASSLVRGSQKNNEQFFGPGTRLTVL.

The chain carries TRBV5-4 and TRBJ1-1; D gene unclear. V lost 0 bases to trimming and J lost 4 bases, with 13 bases between them. Per germline, CDR1 SGHNT and CDR2 YYREEE (reference sequence). The CDR3 runs to 15 residues. The chain's CDR3 is CASSLASSFGTEAFF. The CDR3 nucleotides are TGTGCCAGCAGCTTGGCTAGCTCCTTCGGCACTGAAGCTTTCTTT.

The chain couples TRBV30 to TRBJ1-2; possibly TRBD1 for D (5 bases). The germline V gene has CDR1 GTSNPN and CDR2 SVGIG (reference sequence). Deletions cut 2 bases from V and 4 bases from J, with 14 bases between. The CDR3 contains 14 residues. CDR3 sequence (DNA): TGTGCCTGGAGTCGGGCAGGGAACGTCTATGGCTACACCTTC. Encoded protein: CAWSRAGNVYGYTF.

This sequence joins TRBV10-1 and TRBJ2-7; 12 nucleotides align to TRBD1. Germline V CDR1 and CDR2: WNHNN, SYGVQD (reference sequence). The CDR3 is made up of 15 amino acids. Unmatched junction bases numbered 4, after V lost 3 bases and J lost 4 bases. The CDR3 nucleotides read TGCGCCAGCAGTGAAGGGACAGGGGGCGCGTACGAGCAGTACTTC. Amino acid sequence: CASSEGTGGAYEQYF.

The chain links TRBV7-9 to TRBJ2-7; D is unclear. There are 12 residues in the CDR3. Trimming removed 2 bases from V and 4 bases from J, with 6 bases in between. Germline CDR1 reads SEHNR; CDR2 reads FQNEAQ (reference sequence). In DNA form, the CDR3 reads TGTGCCAGCAGCTTAAGGAGTTACGAGCAGTACTTC. It is translated as CASSLRSYEQYF.

The V call is TRBV7-6, the J call TRBJ2-3; 14 bases map to TRBD2. CDR1 and CDR2 from the germline V gene are SGHVS and FNYEAQ. The trim removed 5 bases at V and 2 bases at J, leaving 6 bases unmatched. This CDR3 contains 17 residues. DNA of the CDR3: TGTGCCAGCAGCCGGACTAGCGGGGGGTCCTACACAGATACGCAGTATTTT. It is translated as CASSRTSGGSYTDTQYF.

The chain has TRBV19 and TRBJ1-5, with D perhaps matching TRBD1 (6 bases). The CDR3 runs 12 residues. Per the germline V gene, CDR1 is LNHDA and CDR2 is SQIVND (reference sequence). V lost 11 bases, J lost 5 bases, and 13 bases lay in between. CDR3 loop: CAAGGGYQPQHF. CDR3 in DNA: TGTGCCGCCGGGGGGGGCTATCAGCCCCAGCATTTT.

CDR3 bases: TGCGCCAGCAGCTTGGACAGCAGGAACACCGGGGAGCTGTTTTTT. Its protein is CASSLDSRNTGELFF. J is TRBJ2-2 and V is TRBV5-1; no clear D gene. The CDR3 extends over 15 amino acids. V lost 0 bases and J 1 base, leaving 7 bases between the germline ends. The V gene's germline CDR1 is SGHRS and CDR2 YFSETQ.

The chain links TRBV6-5 to TRBJ2-3; D uncertain. The germline V gene encodes CDR1 MNHEY and CDR2 SVGAGI. CDR3 size: 13 residues. Trimming shortened V by 8 bases and J by 2 bases, and 11 bases separated the two germline ends. The CDR3 sequence is CASSPTTTDTQYF. CDR3 DNA sequence: TGTGCCAGCTCACCTACTACCACAGATACGCAGTATTTT.

The chain has TRBV2 and TRBJ1-1; the D gene is possibly TRBD1 (5 bases). This CDR3 has 17 residues. V was clipped by 5 bases and J by 1 base, with 20 bases between them. Germline V gene data show CDR1 as SNHLY and CDR2 as FYNNEI. CDR3 region: CASSREQLGGSNTEAFF. CDR3 DNA: TGTGCCAGCAGTAGGGAACAACTGGGGGGTTCGAACACTGAAGCTTTCTTT.

The chain links TRBV2 to TRBJ1-1; D not resolved. The CDR3 covers 13 residues. The germline V gene has CDR1 SNHLY and CDR2 FYNNEI. Trimming pared 10 bases from V and 2 bases from J, leaving 14 bases between. The CDR3 reads CATLGGPNTEAFF. The CDR3 DNA is TGTGCCACCCTGGGCGGGCCTAACACTGAAGCTTTCTTT.

The chain carries TRBV5-6 and TRBJ1-2, with TRBD1 matching 8 bases. Germline CDR1 is SGHDT and CDR2 is YYEEEE. The V and J ends lost 3 bases and 4 bases, in that order; junction bases with no gene match: 8. CDR3 size: 15 residues. The CDR3 sequence: CASSSGQDRSYGYTF. The DNA of the CDR3 is TGTGCCAGCAGCTCGGGACAGGACCGGTCCTATGGCTACACCTTC.

The chain couples TRBV19 to TRBJ2-4; perhaps TRBD2 as D (5 bases). The CDR3 is 16 residues long. V was trimmed by 3 bases and J by 0 bases, leaving 12 bases between them. CDR1 LNHDA and CDR2 SQIVND come from the germline V gene (reference sequence). The chain's CDR3 is CASSIVGNLAKNIQYF. The DNA for the CDR3 is TGTGCCAGTAGTATCGTCGGGAACCTAGCCAAAAACATTCAGTACTTC.

The sample holds one count of this clone. The chain links TRBV10-3 to TRBJ1-1; tentative D call: TRBD1 (5 bases). Germline V gives CDR1 ENHRY, CDR2 SYGVKD. This CDR3 has 12 residues. V was shortened by 6 bases and J by 4 bases, with 9 bases between the two germline ends. The CDR3 here is CAIRGGSTEAFF. In nucleotides, the CDR3 is TGTGCCATCAGGGGGGGAAGCACTGAAGCTTTCTTT.

This rearrangement joins TRBV7-9 to TRBJ1-2; no definite D call. The CDR3 has 13 amino acids. Trimming cost V 7 bases and J 4 bases, with 13 bases left between them. In germline, CDR1 is SEHNR, CDR2 FQNEAQ (reference sequence). CDR3 in DNA: TGTGCCAGCACCTCACGTAGTGGCTATGGCTACACCTTC. Translating gives CASTSRSGYGYTF.

The chain joins TRBV2 to TRBJ1-5; 8 bases are shared with TRBD1. Germline trimming cut 6 bases from V and 1 base from J; bases unmatched to any gene: 5. Germline assignment: CDR1 SNHLY and CDR2 FYNNEI. The CDR3 totals 15 residues. CDR3: CASRDRGGSNQPQHF. In nucleotides, the CDR3 is TGTGCCAGCAGAGACAGGGGAGGGAGCAATCAGCCCCAGCATTTT.

The chain employs TRBV5-1 and TRBJ2-3, with 7 bases aligning to TRBD2. Unmatched junction bases numbered 10, after V lost 4 bases and J lost 2 bases. The CDR3 covers 16 residues. CDR1 and CDR2 from the germline V gene are SGHRS and YFSETQ. Here the CDR3 reads CASSLGLDVATDTQYF. The DNA for the CDR3 is TGCGCCAGCAGCCTCGGACTAGACGTTGCCACAGATACGCAGTATTTT.

The chain has TRBV5-8 and TRBJ2-3; TRBD1 matches 8 bases. CDR1 is SGHTS and CDR2 is YDEGEE in the germline V gene. V shed 4 bases and J 3 bases; nucleotides not matched to a gene: 7. This CDR3 contains 15 residues. The CDR3 bases are TGTGCCAGCAGCACGGGACAGGTGACAACAGATACGCAGTATTTT. It is translated as CASSTGQVTTDTQYF.